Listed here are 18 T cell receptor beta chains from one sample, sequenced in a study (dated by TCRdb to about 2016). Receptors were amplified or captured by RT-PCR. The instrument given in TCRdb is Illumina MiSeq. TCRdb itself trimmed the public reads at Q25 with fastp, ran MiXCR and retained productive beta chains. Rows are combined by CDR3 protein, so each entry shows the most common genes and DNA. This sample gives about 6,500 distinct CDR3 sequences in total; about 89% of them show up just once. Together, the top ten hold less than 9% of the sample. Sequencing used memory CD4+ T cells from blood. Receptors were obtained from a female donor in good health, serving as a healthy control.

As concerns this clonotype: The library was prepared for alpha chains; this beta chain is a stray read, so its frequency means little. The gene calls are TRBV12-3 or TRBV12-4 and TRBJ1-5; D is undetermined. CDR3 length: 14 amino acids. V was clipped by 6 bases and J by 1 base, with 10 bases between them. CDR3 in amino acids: CASRITGSNQPQHF. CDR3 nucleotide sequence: TGTGCCAGCAGGATAACTGGGAGCAATCAGCCCCAGCATTTT.

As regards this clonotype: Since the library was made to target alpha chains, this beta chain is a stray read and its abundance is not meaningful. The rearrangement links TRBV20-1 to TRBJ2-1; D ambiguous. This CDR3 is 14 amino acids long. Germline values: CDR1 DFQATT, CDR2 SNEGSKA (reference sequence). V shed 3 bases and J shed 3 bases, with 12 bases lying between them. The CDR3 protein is CSARDPESYNEQFF. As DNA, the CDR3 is TGCAGTGCTAGGGACCCAGAGAGCTACAATGAGCAGTTCTTC.

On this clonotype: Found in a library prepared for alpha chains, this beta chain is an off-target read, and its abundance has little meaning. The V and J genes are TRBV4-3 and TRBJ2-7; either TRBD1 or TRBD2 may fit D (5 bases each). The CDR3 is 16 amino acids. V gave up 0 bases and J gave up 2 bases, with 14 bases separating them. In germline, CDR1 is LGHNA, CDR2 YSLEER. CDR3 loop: CASSQDLVGTTYEQYF. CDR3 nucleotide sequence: TGCGCCAGCAGCCAAGATCTGGTAGGGACCACCTACGAGCAGTACTTC.

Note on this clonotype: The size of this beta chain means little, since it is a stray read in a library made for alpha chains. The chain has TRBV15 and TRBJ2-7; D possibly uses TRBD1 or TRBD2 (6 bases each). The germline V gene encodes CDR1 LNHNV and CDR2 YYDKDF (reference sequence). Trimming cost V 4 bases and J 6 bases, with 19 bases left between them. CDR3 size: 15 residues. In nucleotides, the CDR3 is TGTGCCACCAGCACTAATGAGGGGGGTCGAGGCGAGCAGTACTTC. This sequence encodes CATSTNEGGRGEQYF.

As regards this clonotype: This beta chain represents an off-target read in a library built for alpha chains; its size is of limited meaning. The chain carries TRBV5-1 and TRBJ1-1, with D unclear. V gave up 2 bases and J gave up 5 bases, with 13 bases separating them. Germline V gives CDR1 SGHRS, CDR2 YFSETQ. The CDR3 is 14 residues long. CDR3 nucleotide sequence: TGCGCCAGCAGCTTCGGGCTCGAGGGTACTGAAGCTTTCTTT. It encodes CASSFGLEGTEAFF.

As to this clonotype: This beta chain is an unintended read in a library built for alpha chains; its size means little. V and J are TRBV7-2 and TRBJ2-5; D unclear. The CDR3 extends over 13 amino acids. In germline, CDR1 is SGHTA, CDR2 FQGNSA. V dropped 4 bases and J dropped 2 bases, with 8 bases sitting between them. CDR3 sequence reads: CASSWTIQETQYF. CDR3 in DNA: TGTGCCAGCAGCTGGACCATTCAAGAGACCCAGTACTTC. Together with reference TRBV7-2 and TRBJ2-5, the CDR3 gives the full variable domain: GAGVSQSPSNKVTEKGKDVELRCDPISGHTALYWYRQSLGQGLEFLIYFQGNSAPDKSGLPSDRFSAERTGGSVSTLTIQRTQQEDSAVYLCASSWTIQETQYFGPGTRLLVL.

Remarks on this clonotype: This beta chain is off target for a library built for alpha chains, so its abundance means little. CDR3 sequence (DNA): TGTGCCAGCATTGACAGGAGTTCTGGGGCCAACGTCCTGACTTTC. This codes for CASIDRSSGANVLTF. This rearrangement joins TRBV6-1 to TRBJ2-6; D perhaps matches TRBD1 (6 bases). The germline CDR1 and CDR2 sequences are MNHNS and SASEGT. The CDR3 extends over 15 amino acids. V was pared by 7 bases and J by 1 base, with 11 bases between.

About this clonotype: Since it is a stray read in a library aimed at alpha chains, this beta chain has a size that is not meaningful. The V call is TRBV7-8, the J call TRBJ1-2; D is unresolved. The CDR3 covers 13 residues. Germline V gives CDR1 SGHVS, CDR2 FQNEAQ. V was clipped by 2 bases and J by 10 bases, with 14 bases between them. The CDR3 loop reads CASSLPGERYYTF. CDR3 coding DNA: TGTGCCAGCAGCTTACCTGGGGAACGGTACTACACCTTC.

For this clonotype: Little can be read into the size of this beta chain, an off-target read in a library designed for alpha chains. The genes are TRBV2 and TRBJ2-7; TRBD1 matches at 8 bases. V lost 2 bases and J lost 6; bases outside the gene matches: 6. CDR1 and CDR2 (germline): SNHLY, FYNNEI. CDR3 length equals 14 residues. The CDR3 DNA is TGTGCCAGCAGTGAAAGGCAGGGGGCCCCCGAGCAGTACTTC. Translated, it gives CASSERQGAPEQYF.

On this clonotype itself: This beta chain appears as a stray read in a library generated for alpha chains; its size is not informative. CDR3 nucleotide sequence: TGCGCCAGCAGAGCGACTAGCGGAGGGATTGGCACAGATACGCAGTATTTT. Protein: CASRATSGGIGTDTQYF. The chain is built from TRBV5-1 and TRBJ2-3; 9 positions match TRBD2. The CDR3 sequence is 17 residues long. The V gene's germline CDR1 is SGHRS and CDR2 YFSETQ. V was pared by 5 bases and J by 1 base, with 11 bases of the junction left unmatched.

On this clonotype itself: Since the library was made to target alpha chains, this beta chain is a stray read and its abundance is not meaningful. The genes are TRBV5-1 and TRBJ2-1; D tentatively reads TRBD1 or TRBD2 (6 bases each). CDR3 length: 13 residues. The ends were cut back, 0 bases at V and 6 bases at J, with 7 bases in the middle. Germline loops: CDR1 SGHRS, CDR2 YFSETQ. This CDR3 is CASSLGGANEQFF. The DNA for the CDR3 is TGCGCCAGCAGCTTGGGGGGGGCCAATGAGCAGTTCTTC.

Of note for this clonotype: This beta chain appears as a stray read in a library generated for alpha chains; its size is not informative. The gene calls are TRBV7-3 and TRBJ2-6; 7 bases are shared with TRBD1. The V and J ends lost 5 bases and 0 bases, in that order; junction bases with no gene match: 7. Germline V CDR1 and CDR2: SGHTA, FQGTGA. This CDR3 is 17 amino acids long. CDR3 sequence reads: CASSRTGSYSGANVLTF. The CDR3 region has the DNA TGTGCCAGCAGCCGGACAGGCAGCTACTCTGGGGCCAACGTCCTGACTTTC.

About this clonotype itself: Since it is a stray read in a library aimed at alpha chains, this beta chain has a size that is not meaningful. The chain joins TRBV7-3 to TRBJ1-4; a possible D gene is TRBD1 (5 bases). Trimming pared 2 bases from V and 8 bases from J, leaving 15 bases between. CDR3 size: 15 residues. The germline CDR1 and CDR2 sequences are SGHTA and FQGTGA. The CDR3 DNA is TGTGCCAGCAGCTTATCGGGACCGCCCGGAGAAAAACTGTTTTTT. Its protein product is CASSLSGPPGEKLFF.

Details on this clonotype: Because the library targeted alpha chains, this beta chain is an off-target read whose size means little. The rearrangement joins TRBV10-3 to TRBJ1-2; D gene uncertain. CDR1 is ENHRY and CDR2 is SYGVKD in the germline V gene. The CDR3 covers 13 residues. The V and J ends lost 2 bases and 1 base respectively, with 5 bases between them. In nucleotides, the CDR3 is TGTGCCATCAGTGAGGATCTTAACTATGGCTACACCTTC. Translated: CAISEDLNYGYTF.

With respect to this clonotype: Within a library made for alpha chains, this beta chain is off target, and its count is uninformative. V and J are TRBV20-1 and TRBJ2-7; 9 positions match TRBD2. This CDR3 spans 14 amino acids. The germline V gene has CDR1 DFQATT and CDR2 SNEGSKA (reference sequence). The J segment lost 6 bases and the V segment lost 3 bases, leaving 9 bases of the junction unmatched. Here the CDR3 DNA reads TGCAGTGCTAGTTGGCGGGAGGGAGTACGCGAGCAGTACTTC. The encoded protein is CSASWREGVREQYF.

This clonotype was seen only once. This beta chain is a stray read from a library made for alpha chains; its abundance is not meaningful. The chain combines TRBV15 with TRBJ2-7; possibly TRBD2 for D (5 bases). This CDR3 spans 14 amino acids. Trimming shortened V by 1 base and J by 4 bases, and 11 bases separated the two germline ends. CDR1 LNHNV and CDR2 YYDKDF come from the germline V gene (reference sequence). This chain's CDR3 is CATSRAGIGYEQYF. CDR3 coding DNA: TGTGCCACCAGCAGAGCGGGAATCGGGTACGAGCAGTACTTC.

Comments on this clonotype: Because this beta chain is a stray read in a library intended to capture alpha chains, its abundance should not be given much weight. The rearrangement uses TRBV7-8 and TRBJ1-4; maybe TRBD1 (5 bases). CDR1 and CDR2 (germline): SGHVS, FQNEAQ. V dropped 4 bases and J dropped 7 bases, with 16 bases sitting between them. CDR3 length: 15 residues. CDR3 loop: CASSSMQGYREKLFF. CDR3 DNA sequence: TGTGCCAGCAGCTCTATGCAGGGATATCGTGAAAAACTGTTTTTT.

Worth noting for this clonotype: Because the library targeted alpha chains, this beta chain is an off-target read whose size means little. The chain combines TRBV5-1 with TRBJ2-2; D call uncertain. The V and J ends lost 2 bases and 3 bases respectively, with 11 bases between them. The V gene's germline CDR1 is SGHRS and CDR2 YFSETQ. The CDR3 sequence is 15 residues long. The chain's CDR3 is CASSLGLGDTGELFF. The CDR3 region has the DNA TGCGCCAGCAGCTTAGGGCTAGGAGACACCGGGGAGCTGTTTTTT. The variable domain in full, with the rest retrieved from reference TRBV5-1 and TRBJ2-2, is KAGVTQTPRYLIKTRGQQVTLSCSPISGHRSVSWYQQTPGQGLQFLFEYFSETQRNKGNFPGRFSGRQFSNSRSEMNVSTLELGDSALYLCASSLGLGDTGELFFGEGSRLTVL.